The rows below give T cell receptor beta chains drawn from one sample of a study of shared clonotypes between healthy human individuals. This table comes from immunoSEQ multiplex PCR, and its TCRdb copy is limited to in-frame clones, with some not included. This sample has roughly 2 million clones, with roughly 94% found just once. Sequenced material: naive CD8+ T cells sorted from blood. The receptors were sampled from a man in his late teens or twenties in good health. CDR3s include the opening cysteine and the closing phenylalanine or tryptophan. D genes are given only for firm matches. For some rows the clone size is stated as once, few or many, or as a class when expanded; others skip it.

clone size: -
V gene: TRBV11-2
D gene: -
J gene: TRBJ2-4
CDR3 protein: CASSIPGGDNIQYF
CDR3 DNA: TGTGCCAGCAGCATCCCAGGGGGGGATAACATTCAGTACTTC

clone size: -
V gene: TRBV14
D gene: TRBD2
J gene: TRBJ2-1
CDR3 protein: CASSQDHSVAGARYNEQFF
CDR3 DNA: TGTGCCAGCAGCCAAGATCACTCTGTAGCGGGAGCGCGATACAATGAGCAGTTCTTC

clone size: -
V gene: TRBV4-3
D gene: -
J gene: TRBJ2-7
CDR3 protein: CASSPEVPYEQYF
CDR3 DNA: TGCGCCAGCAGCCCAGAAGTTCCCTACGAGCAGTACTTC

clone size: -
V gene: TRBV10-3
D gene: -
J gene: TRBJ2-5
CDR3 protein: CAISEPSREGPETQYF
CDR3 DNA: TGTGCCATCAGTGAGCCGAGCAGGGAAGGGCCGGAGACCCAGTACTTC

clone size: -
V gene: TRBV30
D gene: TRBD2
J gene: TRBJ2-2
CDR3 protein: CAWMPKGLAGGSRGTGELFF
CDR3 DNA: TGTGCCTGGATGCCGAAGGGCCTAGCGGGGGGATCCAGGGGTACCGGGGAGCTGTTTTTT

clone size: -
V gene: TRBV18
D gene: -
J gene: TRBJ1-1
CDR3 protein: CASSPPAGWVATEAFF
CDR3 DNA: TGTGCCAGCTCACCACCGGCAGGGTGGGTGGCCACTGAAGCTTTCTTT

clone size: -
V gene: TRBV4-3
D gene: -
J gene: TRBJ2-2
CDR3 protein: CASSQEITGELFF
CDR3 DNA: TGCGCCAGCAGCCAAGAAATTACCGGGGAGCTGTTTTTT

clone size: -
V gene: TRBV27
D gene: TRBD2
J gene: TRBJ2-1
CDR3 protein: CASSLSSGHNEQFF
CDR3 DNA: TGTGCCAGCAGTTTGTCTAGCGGGCACAATGAGCAGTTCTTC

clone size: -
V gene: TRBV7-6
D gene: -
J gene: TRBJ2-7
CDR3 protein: CASSLAANYEQYF
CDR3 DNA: TGTGCCAGCAGCTTAGCGGCCAACTACGAGCAGTACTTC

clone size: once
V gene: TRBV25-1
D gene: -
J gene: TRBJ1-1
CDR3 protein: CASSESRMRGRGNTEAFF
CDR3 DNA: TGTGCCAGCAGTGAATCCCGAATGCGAGGGAGGGGGAACACTGAAGCTTTCTTT

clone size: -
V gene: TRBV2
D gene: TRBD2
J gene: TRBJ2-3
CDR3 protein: CASSPGRGGVDTDTQYF
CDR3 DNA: TGTGCCAGCTCTCCTGGCCGGGGGGGCGTGGACACAGATACGCAGTATTTT

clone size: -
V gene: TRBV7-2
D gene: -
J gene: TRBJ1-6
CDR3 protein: CASSLVPENNSPLHF
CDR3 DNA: TGTGCCAGCAGCTTAGTGCCTGAGAATAATTCACCCCTCCACTTT

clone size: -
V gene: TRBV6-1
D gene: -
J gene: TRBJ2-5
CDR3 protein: CASSESHSFGETQYF
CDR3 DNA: TGTGCCAGCAGTGAATCGCACTCCTTCGGGGAGACCCAGTACTTC

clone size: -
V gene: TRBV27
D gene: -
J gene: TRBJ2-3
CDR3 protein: CASSSTSTEGTQYF
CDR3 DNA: TGTGCCAGCAGTTCCACTTCGACAGAAGGTACGCAGTATTTT

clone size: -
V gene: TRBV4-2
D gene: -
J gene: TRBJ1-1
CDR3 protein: CASSQVTGVGDTEAFF
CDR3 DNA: TGTGCCAGCAGCCAAGTGACAGGTGTGGGGGACACTGAAGCTTTCTTT

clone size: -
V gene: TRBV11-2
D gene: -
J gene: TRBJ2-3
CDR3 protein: CASSLAPGDTDTQYF
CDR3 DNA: TGTGCCAGCAGCCTCGCACCGGGGGACACAGATACGCAGTATTTT

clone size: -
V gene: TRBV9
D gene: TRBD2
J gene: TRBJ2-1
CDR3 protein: CASSGAGTSGRDEQFF
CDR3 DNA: TGTGCCAGCAGCGGCGCCGGGACTAGCGGCAGAGATGAGCAGTTCTTC

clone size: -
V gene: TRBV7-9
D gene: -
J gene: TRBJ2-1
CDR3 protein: CASSLRGPYNEQFF
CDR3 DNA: TGTGCCAGCAGCCTCCGGGGTCCCTACAATGAGCAGTTCTTC